One and the same sample provided the 5 T cell receptor beta chains below, sequenced in a study of blood T cell repertoires in COVID-19. Measured with immunoSEQ multiplex PCR; TCRdb has only the in-frame clones, and not every one. The sample consists of 170,000 or so clones, more than 75% of them appearing once. Material for sequencing was PBMCs or T cells enriched from blood (not recorded which). The receptors originated from a woman between 45 and 65 years old who had recovered from COVID-19.

The chain combines TRBV11-3 with TRBJ1-2; the D is unclear. Trimming stripped 0 bases from V and 9 bases from J, with 8 bases between. The CDR3 contains 12 residues. From germline, CDR1 is SGHNT and CDR2 YENEEA. CDR3 DNA sequence: TGTGCCAGCAGCTTAGACCGGTCTTGCTACACCTTC. Its protein is CASSLDRSCYTF.

The chain recombines TRBV2 with TRBJ2-7; TRBD2 matches 13 bases. V was clipped by 2 bases and J by 6 bases; unmatched bases: 7. Germline V gene data show CDR1 as SNHLY and CDR2 as FYNNEI. The CDR3 totals 16 residues. The CDR3, as DNA: TGTGCCAGCAGTGAACCACTAGCGGGAGGGGGGCCCGAGCAGTACTTC. Residues: CASSEPLAGGGPEQYF.

The chain recombines TRBV24-1 with TRBJ1-6; tentatively, D is TRBD1 (6 bases). Germline V gene data show CDR1 as KGHDR and CDR2 as SFDVKD. The CDR3 is 14 residues long. V was trimmed by 4 bases and J by 6 bases, leaving 9 bases between them. The CDR3 loop is CATSDTGTNSPLHF. Here the CDR3 DNA reads TGTGCCACCAGTGACACAGGGACTAATTCACCCCTCCACTTT.

CDR3 in DNA: TGTGCCAGCAGTGGGGGACAGGGGTCTAATGGCTACACCTTC. It specifies CASSGGQGSNGYTF. The genes are TRBV2 and TRBJ1-2, with 10 bases lining up with TRBD1. V lost 4 bases and J lost 6; bases outside the gene matches: 5. The germline gives CDR1 SNHLY, CDR2 FYNNEI. This CDR3 has 14 amino acids.

The chain has TRBV27 and TRBJ2-1; 9 bases are a match to TRBD2. This CDR3 contains 17 residues. V lost 2 bases, J lost 6 bases, and 11 bases stayed unmatched. Per germline, CDR1 MNHEY and CDR2 SMNVEV (reference sequence). CDR3: CASSLSFAASGINEQFF. DNA for the CDR3: TGTGCCAGCAGTTTAAGTTTTGCGGCTAGCGGGATCAATGAGCAGTTCTTC.